The clone carrying this T cell receptor beta chain was counted a few times. What it recognizes is unknown. It was with a sample-barcoded 5' primer and a J-beta primer mix that a second PCR of roughly 7 to 12 cycles was run. TCRdb independently ran MiXCR on the 5' RACE reads; one entry per CDR3 protein. Here the sample spans more than 700,000 distinct CDR3 sequences, around 50% being singletons. Per sample, no less than 5 micrograms of total RNA were extracted. The data originate from a study of blood T cells in healthy people across ages. Study conclusions and caveats: Observed TCR beta diversity showed a strong correlation with the percentage of naive T cells as measured by flow cytometry.

From germline, CDR1 is MNHEY and CDR2 SMNVEV (reference sequence). The CDR3 is made up of 15 amino acids. The germline V and J ends were trimmed by 5 bases and 8 bases, with 21 bases remaining between them. Sequencing was performed on blood. The chain uses TRBV27 and TRBJ1-2, with a possible D match to TRBD1 (5 bases). The receptor was derived from a man older than 75 in good health. The CDR3 DNA follows: TGTGCCAGCAGTCTCTACCGGGACGGCGGAGAAGGCTACACCTTC. Translating gives CASSLYRDGGEGYTF.